The TCR beta chain under discussion was sequenced for a study of blood T cell repertoires in COVID-19. CDR3 size: 16 residues. Germline V gives CDR1 SEHNR, CDR2 FQNEAQ (reference sequence). J was trimmed by 1 base and V by 0 bases; bases with no gene match: 3. Here immunoSEQ multiplex PCR was the method, and the copy in TCRdb shows in-frame clones only, minus some. This table holds 50,000 to 75,000 clones, about 90% found once. This chain links TRBV7-9 with TRBJ2-5; 9 positions match TRBD2. What was sequenced was peripheral blood. The TCR comes from an older man in a cohort sampled during active COVID-19. CDR3 nucleotide sequence: TGTGCCAGCAGCTTAGCGGCGGGGGGGGGCCAAGAGACCCAGTACTTC. Amino acids: CASSLAAGGGQETQYF. Drawing the rest from reference TRBV7-9 and TRBJ2-5, the complete variable domain is DTGVSQNPRHKITKRGQNVTFRCDPISEHNRLYWYRQTLGQGPEFLTYFQNEAQLEKSRLLSDRFSAERPKGSFSTLEIQRTEQGDSAMYLCASSLAAGGGQETQYFGPGTRLLVL.